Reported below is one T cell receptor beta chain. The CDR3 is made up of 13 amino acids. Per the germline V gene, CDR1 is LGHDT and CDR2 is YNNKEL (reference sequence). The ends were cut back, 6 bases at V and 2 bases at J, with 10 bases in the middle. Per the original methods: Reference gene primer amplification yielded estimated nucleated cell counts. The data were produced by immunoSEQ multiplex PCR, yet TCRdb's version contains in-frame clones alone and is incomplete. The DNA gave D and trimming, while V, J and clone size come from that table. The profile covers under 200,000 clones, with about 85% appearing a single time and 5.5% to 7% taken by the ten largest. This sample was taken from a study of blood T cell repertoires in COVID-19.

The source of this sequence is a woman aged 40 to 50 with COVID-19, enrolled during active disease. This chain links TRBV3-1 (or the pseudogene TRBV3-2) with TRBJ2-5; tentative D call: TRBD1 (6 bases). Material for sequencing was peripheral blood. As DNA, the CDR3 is TGTGCCAGCAGGAGGGGGTTACAAGAGACCCAGTACTTC. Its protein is CASRRGLQETQYF.